The 12 T cell receptor beta chains listed next were all sequenced from one sample in a study of blood T cell repertoires in COVID-19. Only in-frame clones appear in the TCRdb table, and some are missing; sequencing was by immunoSEQ multiplex PCR. The table includes 55,000 to 95,000 clones, roughly four fifths detected once. Material for sequencing was peripheral blood. The receptors originated from a woman in her fifties or sixties with acute or convalescent COVID-19.

The chain has TRBV19 and TRBJ1-1; TRBD1 matches 9 bases. The trim removed 4 bases at V and 0 bases at J, leaving 9 bases unmatched. Per germline, CDR1 LNHDA and CDR2 SQIVND (reference sequence). The CDR3 loop spans 17 amino acids. The CDR3, as DNA: TGTGCCAGTAGTAAACAGGGGGCTTCGGGAATGAACACTGAAGCTTTCTTT. Translated: CASSKQGASGMNTEAFF.

This clone has a handful of counts. V gene TRBV11-2 combines with J gene TRBJ2-7; 10 nucleotides match TRBD1. The germline gives CDR1 SGHAT, CDR2 FQNNGV. After removal of 5 bases from V and 7 bases from J, the junction contained 8 bases not matched to a gene. This CDR3 is 14 amino acids long. The CDR3 DNA sequence: TGTGCCAGCAGCGACTCTGACAGGGGGCGGGAGCAGTACTTC. This encodes CASSDSDRGREQYF.

J is TRBJ1-1 and V is TRBV28; 7 bases match TRBD1. V lost 8 bases to trimming and J lost 1 base; unmatched junction nucleotides: 4. The CDR3 totals 13 residues. Looked up from germline, CDR1 is MDHEN and CDR2 is SYDVKM. The CDR3 DNA reads as TGTGCCAGCCGACAGGGAGGGAACACTGAAGCTTTCTTT. It translates to CASRQGGNTEAFF.

This rearrangement joins TRBV3-1 (or the pseudogene TRBV3-2) to TRBJ1-3, with D possibly being TRBD1 (6 bases). CDR1 and CDR2 (germline): LGHDT, YNNKEL (reference sequence). There are 17 residues in the CDR3. Trimming pared 2 bases from V and 1 base from J, leaving 15 bases between. CDR3: CASSQSFRTVSGNTIYF. The CDR3 bases are TGTGCCAGCAGCCAATCTTTTCGGACAGTTTCTGGAAACACCATATATTTT.

The chain has TRBV3-1 (or the pseudogene TRBV3-2) and TRBJ1-2; TRBD1 aligns across 8 bases. The CDR3 is 11 amino acids. V shed 5 bases and J 8 bases; nucleotides not matched to a gene: 1. Germline-derived CDR1 and CDR2 are LGHDT and YNNKEL (reference sequence). Here the CDR3 reads CASSGQGGYTF. CDR3 nucleotide sequence: TGTGCCAGCAGCGGACAGGGCGGCTACACCTTC.

The rearrangement links TRBV12-3 or TRBV12-4 to TRBJ1-1, with 7 bases lining up with TRBD1. The V and J ends lost 6 bases and 5 bases, in that order; junction bases with no gene match: 6. The CDR3 is 13 residues long. This chain's CDR3 is CASRLGQRTEAFF. For the CDR3, the DNA is TGTGCCAGCAGATTGGGACAGAGGACTGAAGCTTTCTTT.

This chain joins TRBV5-1 and TRBJ2-3; TRBD2 agrees at 9 bases. The V and J ends lost 4 bases and 2 bases, in that order; junction bases with no gene match: 5. CDR3 size: 15 residues. CDR1 and CDR2 (germline): SGHRS, YFSETQ. The CDR3 here is CASSLTSGTTDTQYF. The CDR3 region has the DNA TGCGCCAGCAGCCTGACTAGCGGAACCACAGATACGCAGTATTTT.

The chain uses TRBV4-2 and TRBJ1-5; D unresolved. The CDR3 length is 16 residues. CDR1 is LGHNA and CDR2 is YNFKEQ in the germline V gene. With 1 base removed from V and 0 bases from J, the gap between germline ends came to 10 bases. CDR3 bases: TGTGCCAGCAGCCAAGGGGCAGACCATAGCAATCAGCCCCAGCATTTT. This encodes CASSQGADHSNQPQHF.

The rearrangement links TRBV5-4 to TRBJ1-1; 7 bases are shared with TRBD1. Germline CDR1 and CDR2: SGHNT and YYREEE (reference sequence). This CDR3 comprises 14 residues. Trimming at V came to 4 bases and at J to 0 bases, leaving 3 bases not matched to a gene. DNA of the CDR3: TGTGCCAGCAGCAGGACAGGTATGAACACTGAAGCTTTCTTT. Amino acids: CASSRTGMNTEAFF.

The rearrangement uses TRBV29-1 and TRBJ2-1, with TRBD1 matching 9 bases. CDR1 SQVTM and CDR2 ANQGSEA come from the germline V gene. The CDR3 has 11 amino acids. The junction had 2 bases not matched to a gene; V was cut back by 7 bases and J by 7 bases. The CDR3: CSAGQGNEQFF. CDR3 bases: TGCAGCGCCGGACAGGGGAATGAGCAGTTCTTC.

The chain recombines TRBV7-2 with TRBJ1-1; D remains unclear. Germline V gene sequence: CDR1 SGHTA, CDR2 FQGNSA. The V end lost 9 bases, the J end lost 5 bases, and 19 bases lay between the germline ends. The CDR3 extends over 14 amino acids. DNA of the CDR3: TGTGCCAGTCGAACAGAGAAGGTTTGGACTGAAGCTTTCTTT. Translated, it gives CASRTEKVWTEAFF.

This chain links TRBV7-2 with TRBJ1-4, with 7 bases matching TRBD1. The CDR3 extends over 14 amino acids. The germline gives CDR1 SGHTA, CDR2 FQGNSA. The V gene end was trimmed by 4 bases and the J gene end by 10 bases; junction bases not matched to a gene: 9. The DNA of the CDR3 is TGTGCCAGCAGCTGGGACAGCCATAGTACAAAACTGTTTTTT. Its translation: CASSWDSHSTKLFF.